This T cell receptor (beta chain) derives from a study of cytomegalovirus exposure and HLA in healthy donors. Regarding the study as a whole: Three CMV-associated chains proved CMV antigen-specific in vitro. Cytomegalovirus association was assigned to approximately 160 TCR beta chains. Rarity marked most TCR sequences, yet some public TCRs occurred in many donors. Reported performance of the classifier showed diagnosis of cytomegalovirus status with high specificity and sensitivity.

Here immunoSEQ multiplex PCR was the method, and the copy in TCRdb shows in-frame clones only, minus some. The sample shows some 340,000 clones, about 85% of them seen only once. The V gene end was trimmed by 1 base and the J gene end by 5 bases; junction bases not matched to a gene: 12. Germline lookup yields CDR1 LGHNA and CDR2 YNFKEQ. The CDR3 extends over 17 amino acids. Notes on this clone: As yet, its antigen is unknown.

The source material was PBMCs. The clonotype originates from a woman in her thirties in good health and CMV-seropositive. The chain has TRBV4-2 and TRBJ2-5; 8 positions match TRBD1. The CDR3 sequence: CASSQVRTGRSEETQYF. DNA for the CDR3: TGTGCCAGCAGCCAAGTTCGGACAGGGAGGTCTGAGGAGACCCAGTACTTC.